The rows below give T cell receptor beta chains drawn from one sample of a study of cytomegalovirus exposure and HLA in healthy donors. This table comes from immunoSEQ multiplex PCR, and its TCRdb copy is limited to in-frame clones, with some not included. The sample lists under 150,000 clones, around 85% occurring once. The specimen was PBMCs. These receptors were collected from a young man in good health and CMV-seronegative. Each CDR3 is given with its conserved first and last residue. A D gene is named only where the DNA matches it firmly. A row's size may be missing; if present it is once, few, many or a size class.

-,TRBV5-1,-,TRBJ2-5,CASSLGLGGETQYF,TGCGCCAGCAGCTTGGGACTAGGAGGCGAGACCCAGTACTTC
-,TRBV5-1,-,TRBJ2-1,CASSLDRLREQFF,TGCGCCAGCAGCTTGGACCGCCTGAGAGAGCAGTTCTTC
-,TRBV6-1,-,TRBJ2-7,CASTQPQTYEQYF,TGTGCCAGCACCCAACCCCAGACCTACGAGCAGTACTTC
TRBD1,TRBV27,-,TRBJ1-5,CASSLYGQGVQPQHF,TGTGCCAGCAGTTTATATGGGCAGGGGGTTCAGCCCCAGCATTTT
TRBD2,TRBV28,-,TRBJ2-1,CASSPGTSGRELYNEQFF,TGTGCCAGCAGTCCCGGGACTAGCGGGAGGGAATTATACAATGAGCAGTTCTTC
-,TRBV6-5,-,TRBJ2-3,CASSLREGSTDTQYF,TGTGCCAGCAGTCTGCGTGAGGGCTCCACAGATACGCAGTATTTT
-,TRBV6-6,-,TRBJ2-3,CASSYRRGSTDTQYF,TGTGCCAGCAGTTACCGGCGGGGAAGCACAGATACGCAGTATTTT
TRBD1,TRBV28,-,TRBJ1-3,CASSLGTAGNTIYF,TGTGCCAGCAGTTTAGGGACAGCAGGAAACACCATATATTTT
-,TRBV7-6,-,TRBJ1-2,CASSLRDTDNYGYTF,TGTGCCAGCAGCTTAAGGGACACCGATAACTATGGCTACACCTTC
TRBD1,TRBV5-1,-,TRBJ2-1,CASSGQGNEQFF,TGCGCCAGCAGCGGACAGGGGAATGAGCAGTTCTTC
-,TRBV6-1,-,TRBJ1-1,CASSESENTEAFF,TGTGCCAGCAGTGAATCAGAGAACACTGAAGCTTTCTTT
-,TRBV28,-,TRBJ2-6,CASSLVGIPGANVLTF,TGTGCCAGCAGTTTAGTGGGCATTCCTGGGGCCAACGTCCTGACTTTC
TRBD2,TRBV27,-,TRBJ2-1,CASREGPGLAPFF,TGTGCCAGCAGGGAGGGACCGGGACTAGCTCCGTTCTTC
TRBD1,TRBV18,few,TRBJ1-5,CASSPGTGDYSNQPQHF,TGTGCCAGCTCACCAGGGACAGGGGATTATAGCAATCAGCCCCAGCATTTT
TRBD2,TRBV2,-,TRBJ2-3,CASSLAGITDTQYF,TGTGCCAGTTCCCTAGCGGGGATCACAGATACGCAGTATTTT
TRBD1,TRBV2,-,TRBJ1-1,CASSEQGAGSTEAFF,TGTGCCAGCAGTGAGCAGGGGGCCGGATCCACTGAAGCTTTCTTT
-,TRBV6-1,-,TRBJ1-5,CASSEWGGEGNQPQHF,TGTGCCAGCAGTGAATGGGGGGGCGAGGGCAATCAGCCCCAGCATTTT
-,TRBV5-1,-,TRBJ1-2,CASSTTTWGSSYGYTF,TGCGCCAGCAGCACAACGACTTGGGGCAGCTCCTATGGCTACACCTTC
TRBD2,TRBV6-1,-,TRBJ2-7,CASRGEAGESYEQYF,TGTGCCAGCAGGGGGGAAGCGGGGGAGTCCTACGAGCAGTACTTC
TRBD1,TRBV5-1,-,TRBJ1-4,CASSPWRDRVEEKLFF,TGCGCCAGCAGCCCTTGGCGGGACAGGGTCGAGGAAAAACTGTTTTTT
TRBD1,TRBV5-1,few,TRBJ1-5,CASSPGQGEPQHF,TGCGCCAGCAGCCCCGGACAGGGGGAGCCCCAGCATTTT
-,TRBV18,-,TRBJ1-5,CASSPGLGAGTDQPQHF,TGTGCCAGCTCACCAGGTCTAGGGGCGGGGACCGATCAGCCCCAGCATTTT
-,TRBV7-8,once,TRBJ2-1,CASSLGGGAMEQFF,TGTGCCAGCAGCTTAGGGGGCGGGGCCATGGAGCAGTTCTTC
-,TRBV14,-,TRBJ1-1,CASSLSEGWGPSTEAFF,TGTGCCAGCAGCCTCAGCGAGGGTTGGGGTCCCTCCACTGAAGCTTTCTTT
TRBD1,TRBV5-1,-,TRBJ2-5,CASSSRGRLETQYF,TGCGCCAGCAGCTCCAGGGGGCGCCTAGAGACCCAGTACTTC
-,TRBV29-1,-,TRBJ1-3,CSVGDRRNTIYF,TGCAGCGTGGGAGATAGGAGAAACACCATATATTTT
-,TRBV6-1,-,TRBJ2-7,CASTGFETDLYEQYF,TGTGCCAGCACAGGGTTTGAGACGGACCTATACGAGCAGTACTTC
TRBD2,TRBV28,-,TRBJ2-2,CASTRLAGTLLNTGELFF,TGTGCCAGCACCCGACTAGCGGGGACCCTACTGAACACCGGGGAGCTGTTTTTT
TRBD1,TRBV6-5,-,TRBJ1-1,CASRTNGQGATEAFF,TGTGCCAGCAGGACGAACGGACAGGGGGCGACTGAAGCTTTCTTT
TRBD2,TRBV27,-,TRBJ2-1,CASSSGGSGGRSYNEQFF,TGTGCCAGCAGTTCCGGCGGTAGCGGGGGCCGTTCCTACAATGAGCAGTTCTTC
TRBD1,TRBV7-6,-,TRBJ2-3,CASSSLDRGTDTQYF,TGTGCCAGCAGCTCCCTGGACAGGGGCACAGATACGCAGTATTTT
-,TRBV2,-,TRBJ2-1,CASTPSGHPYNEQFF,TGTGCCAGCACCCCTTCGGGACACCCCTACAATGAGCAGTTCTTC
-,TRBV18,few,TRBJ1-2,CASSPARDNYGYTF,TGTGCCAGCTCACCAGCCCGGGATAACTATGGCTACACCTTC
-,TRBV4-1,-,TRBJ2-7,CASSQDEWPYEQYF,TGCGCCAGCAGCCAAGATGAATGGCCCTACGAGCAGTACTTC
-,TRBV9,-,TRBJ1-1,CASTLLAGENTEAFF,TGTGCCAGCACCCTACTGGCTGGAGAGAACACTGAAGCTTTCTTT
-,TRBV7-2,-,TRBJ1-2,CASSLVVDRILNYGYTF,TGTGCCAGCAGCTTAGTAGTAGACAGGATACTTAACTATGGCTACACCTTC
TRBD2,TRBV7-9,many,TRBJ2-1,CASSGGLFYNEQFF,TGTGCCAGCAGTGGGGGACTATTTTACAATGAGCAGTTCTTC
-,TRBV14,-,TRBJ1-2,CASSQSPGQWGYTF,TGTGCCAGCAGCCAGAGTCCGGGACAATGGGGCTACACCTTC
-,TRBV9,-,TRBJ1-1,CASSVEQNTEAFF,TGTGCCAGCAGCGTCGAACAGAACACTGAAGCTTTCTTT
TRBD1,TRBV6-1,-,TRBJ2-7,CASSDRQGLHEQYF,TGTGCCAGCAGCGATCGACAGGGGCTACACGAGCAGTACTTC
TRBD1,TRBV18,-,TRBJ2-5,CASSFQARDRGTKETQYF,TGTGCCAGCTCATTTCAGGCCAGGGACAGGGGAACCAAGGAGACCCAGTACTTC
TRBD2,TRBV2,-,TRBJ2-3,CASSERLAGGPSTDTQYF,TGTGCCAGCAGTGAGCGACTAGCGGGTGGCCCTAGCACAGATACGCAGTATTTT
TRBD2,TRBV7-9,-,TRBJ2-7,CASSSAGVNYEQYF,TGTGCCAGCAGCTCAGCGGGAGTGAACTACGAGCAGTACTTC
TRBD1,TRBV6-6,-,TRBJ1-5,CASSWTGNSNQPQHF,TGTGCCAGCAGTTGGACAGGAAATAGCAATCAGCCCCAGCATTTT
-,TRBV5-5,-,TRBJ1-5,CASSLAHADQPQHF,TGTGCCAGCAGCTTGGCGCACGCAGATCAGCCCCAGCATTTT
TRBD2,TRBV7-2,-,TRBJ2-1,CASSLGLAGHNEQFF,TGTGCCAGCAGCTTAGGGTTAGCGGGGCACAATGAGCAGTTCTTC